Listed below are T cell receptor beta chains from one sample, sequenced in a study of T cell responses to AZD1222 COVID-19 vaccine. Data came from immunoSEQ multiplex PCR; TCRdb stores just in-frame clones and leaves some out. Counted here are about 50,000 clones, around three quarters occurring once; the ten biggest clones make up over 6.5%. The source material was peripheral blood, sampled on day 0 of AZD1222 vaccination. These receptors were obtained from an adult in good health. Both conserved end residues are trimmed from each CDR3. Each record gives: J gene, V gene, CDR3 protein.

j_gene: TRBJ1-1
v_gene: TRBV6-5
CDR3aa: ASRPGQMNTEAF

j_gene: TRBJ1-2
v_gene: TRBV9
CDR3aa: ASSALGAPSDGYT

j_gene: TRBJ1-1
v_gene: TRBV28
CDR3aa: ASISPGGRTTEAF

j_gene: TRBJ1-2
v_gene: TRBV19
CDR3aa: ASSTLDRFNYGYT

j_gene: TRBJ1-5
v_gene: TRBV2
CDR3aa: ASSEGHTWHQPQH

j_gene: TRBJ2-6
v_gene: TRBV5-5
CDR3aa: ASSLDSAGPGANVLT

j_gene: TRBJ1-4
v_gene: TRBV29-1
CDR3aa: SGRQATNEKLF

j_gene: TRBJ2-7
v_gene: TRBV19
CDR3aa: ASSATGHRSYEQY

j_gene: TRBJ1-4
v_gene: TRBV6-2/TRBV6-3
CDR3aa: ASSSPSRTGVEKLF

j_gene: TRBJ1-5
v_gene: TRBV24-1
CDR3aa: ATRGWGPDQPQH

j_gene: TRBJ2-5
v_gene: TRBV28
CDR3aa: ASLGGGRGETQY